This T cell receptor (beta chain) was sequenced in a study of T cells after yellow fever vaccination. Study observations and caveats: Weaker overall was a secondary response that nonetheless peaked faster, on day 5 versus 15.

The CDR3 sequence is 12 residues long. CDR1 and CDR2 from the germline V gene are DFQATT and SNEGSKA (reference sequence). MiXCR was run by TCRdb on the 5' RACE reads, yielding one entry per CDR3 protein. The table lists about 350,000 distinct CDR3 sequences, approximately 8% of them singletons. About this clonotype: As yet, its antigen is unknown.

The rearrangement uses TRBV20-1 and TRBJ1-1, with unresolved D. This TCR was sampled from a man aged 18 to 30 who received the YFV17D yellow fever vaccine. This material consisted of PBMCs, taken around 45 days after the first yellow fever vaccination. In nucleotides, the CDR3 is TGCAGGGGTCTGGAGGGAAACACTGAAGCTTTCTTT. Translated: CRGLEGNTEAFF.